Shown below are 25 T cell receptor beta chains from a single sample sequenced in a study of shared clonotypes between healthy human individuals. The method was immunoSEQ multiplex PCR; TCRdb's version includes in-frame clones alone and lacks a portion of them. The sample consists of some 500,000 clones, 90% to 96% of them appearing once. The sequencing input was naive CD4+ T cells sorted from blood. Regarding subset: CD45RA+ positively selected. These TCRs come from a woman in her thirties in good health.

V gene TRBV19 combines with J gene TRBJ2-4; weak D call: TRBD2 (6 bases). V lost 8 bases and J lost 0, with 14 bases in between. CDR1 is LNHDA and CDR2 is SQIVND in the germline V gene (reference sequence). The CDR3 is made up of 15 amino acids. CDR3 sequence reads: CASHFGGTAKNIQYF. In DNA, the CDR3 is TGTGCCAGTCATTTCGGAGGGACAGCCAAAAACATTCAGTACTTC.

The chain joins TRBV27 to TRBJ2-1; D call uncertain. CDR1 and CDR2 from the germline V gene are MNHEY and SMNVEV (reference sequence). The CDR3 has 11 residues. The germline V and J ends were trimmed by 5 bases and 7 bases, with 6 bases remaining between them. In DNA form, the CDR3 reads TGTGCCAGCAGTGTCAGGAATGAGCAGTTCTTC. The encoded protein is CASSVRNEQFF.

The gene calls are TRBV19 and TRBJ1-3, with D hard to call. V lost 4 bases and J 7 bases, leaving 14 bases between the germline ends. There are 14 residues in the CDR3. Germline CDR1 reads LNHDA; CDR2 reads SQIVND (reference sequence). The CDR3 sequence is CASSKAQSRNTIYF. The CDR3 bases are TGTGCCAGTAGTAAGGCCCAGTCACGTAACACCATATATTTT.

This chain connects TRBV28 to TRBJ1-5; D perhaps matches TRBD1 (6 bases). V was pared by 8 bases and J by 0 bases, with 17 bases between. Per germline, CDR1 MDHEN and CDR2 SYDVKM. This CDR3 has 16 residues. CDR3 sequence: CASSIGGLGSNQPQHF. The CDR3, as DNA: TGTGCCAGCTCGATTGGGGGCCTCGGTAGCAATCAGCCCCAGCATTTT.

The J gene is TRBJ2-7, the V gene TRBV6-6, with a tentative D call TRBD2 (6 bases). The germline gives CDR1 MNHNY, CDR2 SVGAGI (reference sequence). V was pared by 6 bases and J by 7 bases, with 25 bases between. CDR3 length equals 16 residues. CDR3 loop: CASSPRGTYGLMEQYF. CDR3 sequence (DNA): TGTGCCAGCAGCCCCCGCGGGACTTATGGGCTTATGGAGCAGTACTTC.

Here the CDR3 DNA reads TGTGCCAGCACCAGACTAGCGGCCAGGGATACGCAGTATTTT. This sequence encodes CASTRLAARDTQYF. This chain links TRBV6-1 with TRBJ2-3, with 9 bases that match TRBD2. This CDR3 contains 14 residues. V dropped 7 bases and J dropped 6; count of bases not matched to a gene: 8. Germline CDR1 and CDR2: MNHNS and SASEGT.

The chain couples TRBV5-1 to TRBJ2-2; D not certain. From germline, CDR1 is SGHRS and CDR2 YFSETQ. The CDR3 totals 15 residues. The V and J ends lost 0 bases and 3 bases respectively, with 9 bases between them. In nucleotides, the CDR3 is TGCGCCAGCAGCTTGGTGGGTCCTGACACCGGGGAGCTGTTTTTT. Protein: CASSLVGPDTGELFF.

The rearrangement uses TRBV10-3 and TRBJ1-2; the match to TRBD1 covers 7 bases. CDR1 and CDR2 from the germline V gene are ENHRY and SYGVKD. This CDR3 region has 18 residues. J was trimmed by 1 base and V by 8 bases; bases with no gene match: 19. The CDR3 coding sequence is TGTGCCATCCCCAATAAATCGTCCACCAGGGGGGATAACTATGGCTACACCTTC. It translates to CAIPNKSSTRGDNYGYTF.

The chain uses TRBV5-1 and TRBJ2-7; 9 bases agree with TRBD1. The CDR3 covers 15 residues. Germline V gives CDR1 SGHRS, CDR2 YFSETQ. Germline trimming cut 2 bases from V and 5 bases from J; bases unmatched to any gene: 8. CDR3 protein: CASSLLTGGQNEQYF. Here the CDR3 DNA reads TGCGCCAGCAGCTTATTGACAGGGGGGCAGAACGAGCAGTACTTC.

The chain recombines TRBV15 with TRBJ1-5, with 7 bases lining up with TRBD1. J was trimmed by 3 bases and V by 0 bases; bases with no gene match: 8. Germline lookup yields CDR1 LNHNV and CDR2 YYDKDF (reference sequence). This CDR3 contains 17 residues. The CDR3 here is CATSRDKGQLSNQPQHF. Here the CDR3 DNA reads TGTGCCACCAGCAGAGATAAGGGACAGCTATCCAATCAGCCCCAGCATTTT. Together with reference TRBV15 and TRBJ1-5, the CDR3 gives the full variable domain: DAMVIQNPRYQVTQFGKPVTLSCSQTLNHNVMYWYQQKSSQAPKLLFHYYDKDFNNEADTPDNFQSRRPNTSFCFLDIRSPGLGDTAMYLCATSRDKGQLSNQPQHFGDGTRLSIL.

The chain couples TRBV5-1 to TRBJ2-7; 11 bases are shared with TRBD1. Germline V gives CDR1 SGHRS, CDR2 YFSETQ. The ends lost 7 bases at V and 7 bases at J; junction bases unmatched: 10. This CDR3 spans 14 amino acids. CDR3 in DNA: TGCGCCAGCGGCCAGGACAGGGGGCGAAGGGAGCAGTACTTC. Amino acid sequence: CASGQDRGRREQYF.

The chain has TRBV25-1 and TRBJ2-3; D is possibly TRBD1 (6 bases). The germline V gene has CDR1 MGHDK and CDR2 SYGVNS. CDR3 length: 15 residues. The V and J ends lost 3 bases and 2 bases respectively, with 12 bases between them. CDR3 residues: CASSDAQGITDTQYF. As DNA, the CDR3 is TGTGCCAGCAGTGATGCACAGGGAATCACAGATACGCAGTATTTT.

V gene TRBV28 combines with J gene TRBJ1-2, with unresolved D. Germline loops: CDR1 MDHEN, CDR2 SYDVKM. The CDR3 is 16 amino acids. V was clipped by 2 bases and J by 3 bases, with 16 bases between them. The CDR3 nucleotides are TGTGCCAGCAGTTTACCGACCCGGTCGGGGTACTATGGCTACACCTTC. It is translated as CASSLPTRSGYYGYTF.

The chain carries TRBV28 and TRBJ1-3; D ambiguous. Germline V lookup: CDR1 MDHEN, CDR2 SYDVKM. The CDR3 is 16 residues long. Deletions cut 8 bases from V and 0 bases from J, with 17 bases between. CDR3 nucleotide sequence: TGTGCCAGCCAGATTGGGCCCGCCGTCTCTGGAAACACCATATATTTT. Translating it yields CASQIGPAVSGNTIYF.

This chain uses TRBV19 with TRBJ2-3; TRBD1 matches at 9 bases. There are 16 residues in the CDR3. Trimming at V came to 6 bases and at J to 2 bases, leaving 9 bases not matched to a gene. From germline, CDR1 is LNHDA and CDR2 SQIVND (reference sequence). CDR3 amino acids: CASRDRDRAFTDTQYF. The CDR3 nucleotides are TGTGCCAGTAGGGACCGGGACAGGGCATTCACAGATACGCAGTATTTT.

CDR3 DNA: TGTGCCAGCAGCTTGGGGTTAGCGGGAGTGAACACCGGGGAGCTGTTTTTT. It codes for CASSLGLAGVNTGELFF. V usage is TRBV5-4 and J usage is TRBJ2-2, with 9 bases matching TRBD2. The V gene's germline CDR1 is SGHNT and CDR2 YYREEE (reference sequence). CDR3 length: 17 residues. The J segment lost 1 base and the V segment lost 0 bases, leaving 4 bases of the junction unmatched.

This clone was found a few times. The gene calls are TRBV25-1 and TRBJ1-2; maybe TRBD1 (6 bases). Trimming removed 1 base from V and 6 bases from J, with 15 bases in between. The V gene's germline CDR1 is MGHDK and CDR2 SYGVNS. The CDR3 extends over 15 amino acids. In DNA, the CDR3 is TGTGCCAGCAGTGAATTGACCGGGACAACTAATGGCTACACCTTC. Protein product: CASSELTGTTNGYTF.

The chain joins TRBV15 to TRBJ2-3; TRBD1 might be the D (5 bases). The CDR3 extends over 16 amino acids. The V gene's germline CDR1 is LNHNV and CDR2 YYDKDF (reference sequence). Trimming left V 0 bases short and J 2 bases short, with 12 bases between. The CDR3 DNA is TGTGCCACCAGCAGAGAACAGGTGGTGCTCACAGATACGCAGTATTTT. Residues: CATSREQVVLTDTQYF.

V and J are TRBV28 and TRBJ2-7; a possible D gene is TRBD1 (6 bases). The CDR3 sequence is 16 residues long. The V end lost 5 bases, the J end lost 2 bases, and 19 bases lay between the germline ends. Germline V gene sequence: CDR1 MDHEN, CDR2 SYDVKM. Written as DNA, the CDR3 is TGTGCCAGCAGTCGGGGCCGGGACAAAAGAGCCTACGAGCAGTACTTC. This sequence encodes CASSRGRDKRAYEQYF.

The V gene is TRBV5-5, the J gene TRBJ1-5, with D unresolved. This CDR3 is built from 14 residues. Germline lookup yields CDR1 SGHKS and CDR2 YYEKEE (reference sequence). Deletions cut 0 bases from V and 7 bases from J, with 11 bases between. CDR3 in DNA: TGTGCCAGCAGCTTGGAGGGATCTCGGCAGCCCCAGCATTTT. The encoded protein is CASSLEGSRQPQHF.

This clone has only one observation. The CDR3 nucleotides read TGTGCCAGTAGTATGTCTAGCGGGAGTTTAGGGCAGTTCTTC. It encodes CASSMSSGSLGQFF. The chain joins TRBV19 to TRBJ2-1; TRBD2 aligns across 10 bases. The CDR3 runs to 14 residues. Trimming at V came to 3 bases and at J to 12 bases, leaving 8 bases not matched to a gene. CDR1 is LNHDA, CDR2 SQIVND, per germline (reference sequence).

The chain is built from TRBV10-3 and TRBJ2-6; D is perhaps TRBD2 (6 bases). CDR1 and CDR2 (germline): ENHRY, SYGVKD. The germline V and J ends were trimmed by 7 bases and 0 bases, with 22 bases remaining between them. There are 19 residues in the CDR3. The CDR3 DNA follows: TGTGCCATCATGGGGGGTAGAGGGGAATCCCTCTCTGGGGCCAACGTCCTGACTTTC. This encodes CAIMGGRGESLSGANVLTF.

Worth noting for this clone: Other DNA sequences in this specimen translate into the identical CDR3. CDR3 protein: CASSPSTDTQYF. In DNA form, the CDR3 reads TGTGCCAGCTCACCCTCCACAGATACGCAGTATTTT. V usage is TRBV18 and J usage is TRBJ2-3; D gene ambiguous. The germline CDR1 and CDR2 sequences are KGHSH and LQKENI. Trimming stripped 3 bases from V and 2 bases from J, with 3 bases between. The CDR3 has 12 amino acids.

This CDR3 reads CASSLAGTSGTYEQYF. CDR3 bases: TGTGCCAGCAGCTTAGCTGGGACTAGCGGTACCTACGAGCAGTACTTC. The chain has TRBV7-2 and TRBJ2-7; 11 bases match TRBD2. Losses at the gene ends were 0 bases for V and 2 bases for J; bases not matched to a gene: 3. The CDR3 covers 16 residues. Germline V lookup: CDR1 SGHTA, CDR2 FQGNSA.

V and J are TRBV5-4 and TRBJ1-1; 7 positions match TRBD1. V lost 4 bases and J lost 1; bases outside the gene matches: 10. Germline V gene lookup returns CDR1 SGHNT and CDR2 YYREEE (reference sequence). CDR3 length: 16 amino acids. CDR3 amino acids: CASSPGSRTGNTEAFF. In DNA, the CDR3 is TGTGCCAGCAGCCCGGGCTCCCGGACAGGGAACACTGAAGCTTTCTTT.